This TCR beta chain was identified in a study of blood T cells in healthy people across ages (dated by TCRdb to between 2014 and 2017). About the study as a whole: In model experiments, roughly one uniquely barcoded TCR beta cDNA molecule per two T cells was captured by template switching. Age-related changes in TCR beta repertoire diversity were measured in the study by deep sequencing normalized with unique cDNA molecular identifiers. The donors were divided into four age groups: young (average approximately 17 years), middle-aged (approximately 42), aged (approximately 62) and long-lived (82). To avoid experimental bias, donors of different ages were randomly spread across the sequencing lanes. For two donors (one aged 18 to 30 and one aged 80 or older), the study analyzed two additional independent replicas of 1 million unique cDNA reads from the same blood draw. Here is what the overall study found, with its caveats: Since profiling was done on bulk unsorted PBMCs, naive and antigen-experienced compartments could not be conclusively compared. Compared with the aged group, more naive CD4+ T cells, fewer expanded clones and increased TCR diversity were shown by the long-lived group, suggesting age selection. Estimates of total diversity from one million sequenced T cells were regarded as lower bounds and underestimates. The CMV infection status of donors was not known, potentially confounding age-related changes in expanded clonotypes. A strong correlation was found between observed TCR beta diversity and the percentage of naive T cells measured by flow cytometry. As age increased, observed TCR beta diversity per million T cells dropped in a roughly linear way, and a significant reduction was already evident by age around 41.

CDR1 SGDLS and CDR2 YYNGEE are derived from the germline V gene. V is cut by 3 bases and J by 4 bases, and the space between the germline ends is 8 bases. The CDR3 sequence holds 13 residues, the cysteine and phenylalanine included. Of the read, only the CDR3 DNA is kept; its 39 bases are in frame from base 1. This clonotype came up once. No cognate antigen has been identified for it. One base away there is no much larger clone; base qualities are not given. Weak support is all one read offers. Donors were 39 systemically healthy Caucasian individuals from Russia aged about 6 to 100 years. Approximately 9 milliliters of peripheral blood were collected from each donor into EDTA-treated Vacutainer tubes. Ficoll-Paque density-gradient centrifugation was used to isolate PBMCs, with at least 7 million per sample. Trizol reagent was used to extract total RNA from PBMCs, with at least 5 micrograms per sample. For every donor, flow cytometry on a PBMC aliquot measured the percentage of naive CD45RAhigh/CD27high T cells.

Libraries were built with 5' RACE. The sequencer listed for this sample is Illumina HiSeq 2500. A second roughly 7 to 11 cycle PCR used a sample-barcoded 5' primer and a J-beta primer mix. Each TCR beta cDNA molecule received a unique molecular identifier from a template-switch 5' adaptor carrying 12 random nucleotides. At least 2.5 million CDR3-containing paired-end reads were obtained from each sample. First-strand cDNA was synthesized from all RNA with the Mint cDNA synthesis kit, primed by a TRBC-specific oligonucleotide. All cDNA was treated with uracil-DNA glycosylase and then went through a first 18-cycle PCR with the universal primers M1SS and BC2_uni_R. Per the original workflow: For normalization, 1 million high-quality reads, each with a distinct molecular identifier, were randomly selected from each sample. Instead of being binned into consensus sequences, reads with shared molecular identifiers were discarded. MiTCR, set to a Q25 quality threshold and the strictest error-elimination algorithm, was used for CDR3 identification, clonotype clustering and error correction. A nonparametric unseen species model using Euler transformation provided a lower-bound estimate of total TCR beta diversity. TCRdb reprocessing: public reads trimmed at Q25 with fastp, clones called with MiXCR, in-frame beta chains kept. For every CDR3 protein sequence, its rows merge into one entry that carries the most common genes and DNA. These V and J calls are TCRdb output, not the study's own analysis. For this sample there are approximately 850,000 distinct CDR3 sequences; 40% to 50% appear just once. The leading ten clones occupy about 19% of the sample.

This sequence originates from a man in his 60s in good health. Input material: blood. The chain is made from TRBV9 and TRBJ1-3; the D gene remains uncertain. CDR3 protein: CASSAEGGNTIYF. Read as DNA, the sequence is TGTGCCAGCAGCGCGGAAGGGGGAAACACCATATATTTT.